The clone carrying this TCR beta chain has more than one count but fewer than ten. As yet, its antigen is unknown. This sample was taken from a study of cytomegalovirus exposure and HLA in healthy donors. CDR3 length equals 12 residues. Germline CDR1 reads SEHNR; CDR2 reads FQNEAQ (reference sequence). The V end was cut by 7 bases, the J end by 16 bases, with 20 bases between. Overall study results and limits: The productive fraction for most TCR beta V segments was about 87% or about 30% in an earlier analysis.

The PCR employed 60 Vbeta primers together with 13 Jbeta primers. Clones were read by immunoSEQ multiplex PCR, and TCRdb kept only the in-frame ones, dropping some. The sample yields 100,000 to 150,000 clones, about 84% seen once. What was sequenced was PBMCs. The genes are TRBV7-9 and TRBJ2-1; D might be TRBD1 (6 bases). This TCR was recovered from a man aged 40-50 years in good health and CMV-seronegative. Here the CDR3 DNA reads TGTGCCAGCACCAAAAATCCAGGACAGTTTTTCTTC. As protein: CASTKNPGQFFF.